The 5 T cell receptor beta chains presented below share a single source sample, sequenced in a study of shared clonotypes between healthy human individuals. Clones were read by immunoSEQ multiplex PCR, and TCRdb kept only the in-frame ones, dropping some. Found here are around 1.1 million clones, approximately 80% of them singletons; the top ten hold about 0.89%. Specimen: memory CD4+ T cells from PBMCs. Subset specified: CD45RA-negative fraction. Every receptor here comes from a man aged 18 to 30 in good health. Some clones in this sample may be carry-over from other donors' samples.

The chain has TRBV29-1 and TRBJ2-5; 10 bases fit TRBD2. The CDR3 is made up of 16 amino acids. Germline lookup yields CDR1 SQVTM and CDR2 ANQGSEA. V lost 6 bases, J lost 1 base, and 11 bases stayed unmatched. The CDR3 nucleotides are TGCAGCGTCACCCCCCCAGGACTAGCGGTCCAAGAGACCCAGTACTTC. Translating it yields CSVTPPGLAVQETQYF.

The gene calls are TRBV6-5 and TRBJ1-1; D ambiguous. The CDR3 sequence is 12 residues long. Trimming left V 7 bases short and J 9 bases short, with 15 bases between. The germline V gene has CDR1 MNHEY and CDR2 SVGAGI. The CDR3 protein is CASKLSEQQAFF. CDR3 nucleotide sequence: TGTGCCAGCAAACTATCGGAGCAGCAAGCTTTCTTT.

The chain recombines TRBV7-2 with TRBJ2-7, with 8 bases that match TRBD1. The CDR3 is made up of 13 amino acids. With V trimmed by 5 bases and J by 7 bases, 7 bases remained unmatched. The germline gives CDR1 SGHTA, CDR2 FQGNSA. This CDR3 reads CASSIGQGREQYF. The CDR3, as DNA: TGTGCCAGCAGCATCGGACAGGGACGAGAGCAGTACTTC. Drawing the rest from reference TRBV7-2 and TRBJ2-7, the complete variable domain is GAGVSQSPSNKVTEKGKDVELRCDPISGHTALYWYRQSLGQGLEFLIYFQGNSAPDKSGLPSDRFSAERTGGSVSTLTIQRTQQEDSAVYLCASSIGQGREQYFGPGTRLTVT.

The chain carries TRBV27 and TRBJ2-3, with unresolved D. The CDR3 runs to 12 residues. CDR1 is MNHEY, CDR2 SMNVEV, per germline (reference sequence). V dropped 7 bases and J dropped 4 bases, with 9 bases sitting between them. This CDR3 reads CASKSQADTQYF. For the CDR3, the DNA is TGTGCCAGCAAAAGCCAGGCAGATACGCAGTATTTT.

The chain couples TRBV28 to TRBJ1-2; D call uncertain. Deletions cut 2 bases from V and 7 bases from J, with 11 bases between. The CDR3 covers 13 residues. In germline, CDR1 is MDHEN, CDR2 SYDVKM. The CDR3 loop is CASSLVGYSGYTF. For the CDR3, the DNA is TGTGCCAGCAGTTTAGTGGGGTATAGTGGCTACACCTTC.